Shown below are 8 T cell receptor beta chains from a single sample sequenced in a study of regulatory T cells in long-lasting Graves disease. Arm-PCR of CDR3 regions and iRepertoire HTBI primers were used to build TCR beta libraries. TCRdb re-analysed the multiplex PCR reads in MiXCR, keeping a single row per CDR3 protein. Found here are around 450,000 distinct CDR3 sequences, around a fifth of them singletons; the top ten hold approximately 6.4%. Time point given: persistent/refractory GD, antithyroid drugs over 5 years with positive TRAb. PBMC RNA served as the TCR library source. Sequenced here: peripheral blood mononuclear cells (PBMCs), sampled when the disease was refractory, from a patient treated with antithyroid drugs. The source is a female donor with Graves disease.

This sequence joins TRBV3-1 and TRBJ2-7, with 7 bases identical to TRBD2. V dropped 1 base and J dropped 2; count of bases not matched to a gene: 5. CDR3 length: 15 residues. CDR1 is LGHDT, CDR2 YNNKEL, per germline (reference sequence). The CDR3 sequence: CASSQGAGETYEQYF. The DNA of the CDR3 is TGTGCCAGCAGCCAAGGGGCGGGGGAGACCTACGAGCAGTACTTC.

V is TRBV20-1 and J is TRBJ2-3; a weak D match, TRBD2 (5 bases). In germline, CDR1 is DFQATT, CDR2 SNEGSKA (reference sequence). This CDR3 region has 16 residues. V was clipped by 2 bases and J by 6 bases, with 21 bases between them. CDR3 sequence reads: CSARWASTVEADTQYF. The CDR3, as DNA: TGCAGTGCTAGATGGGCATCGACCGTGGAGGCGGATACGCAGTATTTT.

Details on this clonotype: One end of the junction varies from germline; a read error may be responsible. CDR3 protein: CANSQGVRTSGSGETQYF. CDR3 DNA: TGTGCCAACAGCCAAGGAGTTCGGACTAGCGGGAGCGGAGAGACCCAGTACTTC. The J gene is TRBJ2-5, the V gene TRBV14; 13 nucleotides line up with TRBD2. Germline V CDR1 and CDR2: SGHDN, FVKESK. This CDR3 is 18 amino acids long.

This clonotype was picked up many times. The rearrangement links TRBV10-2 to TRBJ2-5; 8 nucleotides match TRBD2. V lost 0 bases and J lost 5; bases outside the gene matches: 5. The germline V gene encodes CDR1 WSHSY and CDR2 SAAADI. The CDR3 contains 15 residues. CDR3 in DNA: TGCGCCAGCAGTGAGTCGATTGCGGGAGGCGAGACCCAGTACTTC. Translated: CASSESIAGGETQYF.

Turning to this clonotype: Being one base from a much bigger clone, this may be a read error. The chain combines TRBV6-1 with TRBJ1-4; no clear D gene. The CDR3 spans 17 residues. Germline CDR1 and CDR2: MNHNS and SASEGT. Trimming shortened V by 6 bases and J by 0 bases, and 17 bases separated the two germline ends. The CDR3 bases are TGTGCCAGCAGCCCGGCGCAGCAGGTCGCAACTAATGAAAAACTGTTTTTT. Translation gives CASSPAQQVATNEKLFF.

The rearrangement links TRBV7-2 to TRBJ2-7; TRBD1 might be the D (5 bases). The CDR3 consists of 14 residues. The germline V gene has CDR1 SGHTA and CDR2 FQGNSA. Trimming shortened V by 6 bases and J by 3 bases, and 15 bases separated the two germline ends. The CDR3 is CASRNQGIGYEQYF. DNA of the CDR3: TGTGCCAGCAGAAACCAGGGAATTGGCTACGAGCAGTACTTC.

V usage is TRBV20-1 and J usage is TRBJ1-4; 7 bases line up with TRBD1. There are 14 residues in the CDR3. Unmatched junction bases numbered 9, after V lost 6 bases and J lost 5 bases. CDR1 is DFQATT and CDR2 is SNEGSKA in the germline V gene (reference sequence). CDR3 region: CSAAVGTVNEKLFF. Written as DNA, the CDR3 is TGCAGTGCAGCTGTAGGGACAGTGAATGAAAAACTGTTTTTT.

The V and J genes are TRBV7-9 and TRBJ2-2; the D gene is possibly TRBD1 (5 bases). V lost 2 bases to trimming and J lost 3 bases, with 10 bases between them. The CDR3 is made up of 15 amino acids. CDR1 is SEHNR, CDR2 FQNEAQ, per germline (reference sequence). This chain's CDR3 is CASSLKGHYTGELFF. In DNA, the CDR3 is TGTGCCAGCAGCTTAAAGGGGCATTACACCGGGGAGCTGTTTTTT.